The 18 T cell receptor beta chains presented below share a single source sample, sequenced in a study of blood T cell repertoires in COVID-19. Method: immunoSEQ multiplex PCR; TCRdb's copy keeps in-frame clones and lacks some. The sample has 40,000 or so clones, just over 85% seen once; the top ten hold roughly 5.1%. Sequenced input: peripheral blood. These receptors were collected from a middle-aged man with active COVID-19.

This chain links TRBV21-1 with TRBJ2-7; the D segment call TRBD1 is taken from the table without a DNA check. TRBV21-1 has pseudogene status. The CDR3 loop spans 17 amino acids. The CDR3 region has the DNA TGTGCCAGCAGAAGAAGGGACAGGGGGCCGAAGGCCTACGAGCAGTACTTC. It specifies CASRRRDRGPKAYEQYF.

This chain links TRBV9 with TRBJ1-6; 8 bases line up with TRBD1. Germline V gives CDR1 SGDLS, CDR2 YYNGEE. The CDR3 sequence is 14 residues long. J gave up 6 bases and V 7 bases, and 6 bases lay outside the gene matches. The CDR3 sequence is CASQIGQGNSPLHF. CDR3 DNA: TGTGCCAGCCAAATTGGACAGGGTAATTCACCCCTCCACTTT.

This chain connects TRBV29-1 to TRBJ1-1; the D gene is possibly TRBD1 (5 bases). The V and J ends lost 1 base and 6 bases respectively, with 15 bases between them. CDR1 is SQVTM, CDR2 ANQGSEA, per germline. The CDR3 is 14 amino acids. This chain's CDR3 is CSVEAQEGRAEAFF. In DNA, the CDR3 is TGCAGCGTTGAAGCACAGGAGGGACGGGCTGAAGCTTTCTTT.

The V gene is TRBV28, the J gene TRBJ2-1; D ambiguous. V lost 3 bases and J 4 bases, leaving 7 bases between the germline ends. This CDR3 has 13 residues. Germline CDR1 reads MDHEN; CDR2 reads SYDVKM. As DNA, the CDR3 is TGTGCCAGCAGTTTCCGAGGATACAATGAGCAGTTCTTC. This gives the protein CASSFRGYNEQFF.

This rearrangement joins TRBV14 to TRBJ2-2, with 9 bases lining up with TRBD1. Germline CDR1 is SGHDN and CDR2 is FVKESK. The CDR3 length is 23 residues. The V and J ends lost 4 bases and 0 bases, in that order; junction bases with no gene match: 24. Here the CDR3 reads CASSRRQDRGAPIVEPNTGELFF. The CDR3 nucleotides are TGTGCCAGCAGCCGACGCCAGGACAGGGGAGCGCCTATAGTAGAGCCGAACACCGGGGAGCTGTTTTTT.

This clone was recorded once. The chain couples TRBV7-3 to TRBJ2-3, with a tentative D call TRBD1 (6 bases). In germline, CDR1 is SGHTA, CDR2 FQGTGA. There are 15 residues in the CDR3. V lost 4 bases and J lost 0, with 11 bases in between. CDR3 coding DNA: TGTGCCAGCAGCTGGGGGCAGGGCAGCACAGATACGCAGTATTTT. It specifies CASSWGQGSTDTQYF. Filled out from reference TRBV7-3 and TRBJ2-3, the complete variable domain reads GAGVSQTPSNKVTEKGKYVELRCDPISGHTALYWYRQSLGQGPEFLIYFQGTGAADDSGLPNDRFFAVRPEGSVSTLKIQRTERGDSAVYLCASSWGQGSTDTQYFGPGTRLTVL.

This clone appeared a few times. The genes are TRBV9 and TRBJ2-1, with 8 bases identical to TRBD2. CDR3 length: 15 residues. The ends lost 3 bases at V and 7 bases at J; junction bases unmatched: 9. CDR1 and CDR2 from the germline V gene are SGDLS and YYNGEE. The CDR3 loop is CASSEREGRTNEQFF. The CDR3 region has the DNA TGTGCCAGCAGCGAACGGGAGGGCCGGACAAATGAGCAGTTCTTC. Filled out from reference TRBV9 and TRBJ2-1, the complete variable domain reads DSGVTQTPKHLITATGQRVTLRCSPRSGDLSVYWYQQSLDQGLQFLIQYYNGEERAKGNILERFSAQQFPDLHSELNLSSLELGDSALYFCASSEREGRTNEQFFGPGTRLTVL.

The chain carries TRBV18 and TRBJ1-5; unclear D gene. The V end lost 3 bases, the J end lost 3 bases, and 6 bases lay between the germline ends. This CDR3 has 13 residues. Per the germline V gene, CDR1 is KGHSH and CDR2 is LQKENI. The CDR3 is CASSPGDNQPQHF. The DNA of the CDR3 is TGTGCCAGCTCACCGGGCGACAATCAGCCCCAGCATTTT.

The V and J genes are TRBV6-5 and TRBJ1-2; D possibly corresponds to TRBD1 (6 bases). Germline CDR1 reads MNHEY; CDR2 reads SVGAGI. Trimming removed 8 bases at V and 14 bases at J, with 24 bases between. The CDR3 is made up of 13 amino acids. CDR3 residues: CASPGGLGLVGTF. The DNA for the CDR3 is TGTGCCAGCCCTGGGGGCCTCGGCTTGGTTGGTACCTTC.

This chain links TRBV7-2 with TRBJ1-5; D is possibly TRBD1 (5 bases). Germline V gives CDR1 SGHTA, CDR2 FQGNSA. The V end lost 5 bases, the J end lost 1 base, and 12 bases lay between the germline ends. This CDR3 contains 15 residues. CDR3 region: CASSLWGGSNQPQHF. CDR3 coding DNA: TGTGCCAGCAGCCTTTGGGGGGGGAGCAATCAGCCCCAGCATTTT.

This rearrangement joins TRBV5-5 to TRBJ2-5; a weak D match, TRBD2 (7 bases). CDR1 is SGHKS and CDR2 is YYEKEE in the germline V gene (reference sequence). The CDR3 loop spans 15 amino acids. The V end was cut by 4 bases, the J end by 4 bases, with 17 bases between. CDR3 region: CASSPGAGAGETQYF. As DNA, the CDR3 is TGTGCCAGCAGCCCAGGGGCGGGAGCAGGAGAGACCCAGTACTTC.

CDR3 sequence reads: CASSISNSGSYEQYF. The CDR3 coding sequence is TGTGCCAGTAGTATATCGAATAGCGGGAGCTACGAGCAGTACTTC. The chain recombines TRBV19 with TRBJ2-7, with 9 positions matching TRBD2. The germline CDR1 and CDR2 sequences are LNHDA and SQIVND (reference sequence). The length of the CDR3 is 15 residues. Germline trimming cut 2 bases from V and 3 bases from J; bases unmatched to any gene: 5. Full variable domain (missing parts from reference TRBV19 and TRBJ2-7): DGGITQSPKYLFRKEGQNVTLSCEQNLNHDAMYWYRQDPGQGLRLIYYSQIVNDFQKGDIAEGYSVSREKKESFPLTVTSAQKNPTAFYLCASSISNSGSYEQYFGPGTRLTVT.

The CDR3 DNA reads TGCGCCAGCAGCGGACAGGGACACCTACAAGAGACCCAGTACTTC. It translates to CASSGQGHLQETQYF. The chain links TRBV5-1 to TRBJ2-5, with 8 bases identical to TRBD1. V was clipped by 4 bases and J by 2 bases; unmatched bases: 7. Looked up from germline, CDR1 is SGHRS and CDR2 is YFSETQ. This CDR3 contains 15 residues.

This CDR3 is CASSWREGAEAFF. The CDR3, as DNA: TGCGCCAGCAGCTGGAGAGAGGGGGCTGAAGCTTTCTTT. The V call is TRBV5-1, the J call TRBJ1-1; weak D call: TRBD1 (6 bases). CDR3 length: 13 residues. Trimming took off 3 bases at V and 6 bases at J, with 12 bases between the two ends. In germline, CDR1 is SGHRS, CDR2 YFSETQ.

In DNA form, the CDR3 reads TGTGCCAGCAGCCAACTTCAGGGGACCGGGGAGCTGTTTTTT. It yields the protein CASSQLQGTGELFF. This rearrangement joins TRBV11-3 to TRBJ2-2; possibly TRBD1 for D (6 bases). Trimming cost V 5 bases and J 5 bases, with 12 bases left between them. The CDR3 loop spans 14 amino acids. Germline V gene lookup returns CDR1 SGHNT and CDR2 YENEEA.

The rearrangement links TRBV5-4 to TRBJ2-7; 8 nucleotides match TRBD2. The CDR3 has 14 residues. V shed 5 bases and J 9 bases; nucleotides not matched to a gene: 13. Germline V lookup: CDR1 SGHNT, CDR2 YYREEE (reference sequence). The CDR3 sequence is CASSSPSTSVTQYF. Here the CDR3 DNA reads TGTGCCAGCAGTTCGCCCTCGACTAGCGTCACGCAGTACTTC.

This chain connects TRBV5-1 to TRBJ2-5, with TRBD2 identical over 12 bases. CDR1 is SGHRS and CDR2 is YFSETQ in the germline V gene. The CDR3 sequence is 16 residues long. V was pared by 3 bases and J by 1 base, with 4 bases of the junction left unmatched. CDR3 protein: CASSSLAGGSQETQYF. The CDR3 coding sequence is TGCGCCAGCAGCTCTCTAGCGGGAGGGTCCCAAGAGACCCAGTACTTC.

This chain uses TRBV5-1 with TRBJ2-3, with TRBD2 matching 11 bases. V trimming: 2 bases; J trimming: 3 bases; junction bases outside the gene matches: 11. Germline V lookup: CDR1 SGHRS, CDR2 YFSETQ. The CDR3 runs 18 residues. The CDR3 region has the DNA TGCGCCAGCAGCTTAGCTCTTAGCGGGAGGGCCGCGACAGATACGCAGTATTTT. Its protein is CASSLALSGRAATDTQYF. Supplemented by reference TRBV5-1 and TRBJ2-3, the full variable domain reads KAGVTQTPRYLIKTRGQQVTLSCSPISGHRSVSWYQQTPGQGLQFLFEYFSETQRNKGNFPGRFSGRQFSNSRSEMNVSTLELGDSALYLCASSLALSGRAATDTQYFGPGTRLTVL.